One T cell receptor (beta chain) is described in this entry. What it binds is unknown. This specimen comes from a study of cytomegalovirus exposure and HLA in healthy donors. A multiplex PCR was run with 60 Vbeta primers and 13 Jbeta primers. Libraries were prepared by immunoSEQ multiplex PCR; TCRdb keeps only in-frame clonotypes and omits some of them. The table lists approximately 110,000 clones. Study outcomes and limitations: Equally common other TCR beta chains were less clonally expanded than HLA-associated ones, a later analysis found. Presence/absence analyses assumed roughly uniform sequencing depth across donors, which may not hold.

Germline trimming cut 5 bases from V and 5 bases from J; bases unmatched to any gene: 8. Germline V gene data show CDR1 as MNHNS and CDR2 as SASEGT. CDR3 length: 15 residues. The V gene is TRBV6-1, the J gene TRBJ2-2; 7 bases line up with TRBD1. Sequencing was performed on PBMCs. The clonotype originates from a man aged 18-30 years in good health and CMV-seronegative. CDR3 in DNA: TGTGCCAGCAGTCCCGGGACAGTCACTACCGGGGAGCTGTTTTTT. Translation: CASSPGTVTTGELFF.